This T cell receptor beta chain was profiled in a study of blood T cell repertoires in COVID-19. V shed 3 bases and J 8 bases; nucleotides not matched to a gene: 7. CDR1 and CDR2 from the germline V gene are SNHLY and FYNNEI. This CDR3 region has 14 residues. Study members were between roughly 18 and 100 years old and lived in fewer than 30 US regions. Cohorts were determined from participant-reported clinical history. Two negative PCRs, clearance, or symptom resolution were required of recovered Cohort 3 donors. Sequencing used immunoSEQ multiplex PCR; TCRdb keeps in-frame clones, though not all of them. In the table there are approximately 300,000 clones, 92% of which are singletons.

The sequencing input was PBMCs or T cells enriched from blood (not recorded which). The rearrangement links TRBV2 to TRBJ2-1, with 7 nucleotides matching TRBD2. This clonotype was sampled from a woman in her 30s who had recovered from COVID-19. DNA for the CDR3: TGTGCCAGCAGTGACCGGACTAGGGTCGATGAGCAGTTCTTC. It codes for CASSDRTRVDEQFF.